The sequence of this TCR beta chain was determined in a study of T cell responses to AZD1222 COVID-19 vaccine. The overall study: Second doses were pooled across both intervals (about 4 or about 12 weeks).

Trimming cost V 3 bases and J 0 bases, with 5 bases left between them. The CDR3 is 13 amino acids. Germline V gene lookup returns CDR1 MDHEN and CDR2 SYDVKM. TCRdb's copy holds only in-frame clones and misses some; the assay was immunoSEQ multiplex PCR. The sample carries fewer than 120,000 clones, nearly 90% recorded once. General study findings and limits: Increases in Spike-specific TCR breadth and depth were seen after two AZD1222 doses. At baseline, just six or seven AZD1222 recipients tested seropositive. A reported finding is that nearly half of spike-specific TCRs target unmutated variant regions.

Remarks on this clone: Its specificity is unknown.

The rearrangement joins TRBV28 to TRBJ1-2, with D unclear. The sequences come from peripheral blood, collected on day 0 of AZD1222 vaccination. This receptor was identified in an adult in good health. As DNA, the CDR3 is TGTGCCAGCAGTTTGTCAGCTAACTATGGCTACACCTTC. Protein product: CASSLSANYGYTF.